One and the same sample provided the 32 T cell receptor beta chains below, sequenced in a study of beta chain features in type 1 diabetes. The investigators reverse transcribed all of the isolated RNA, so they sequenced expressed TCRB transcripts. Assay used: immunoSEQ multiplex PCR; TCRdb lists only in-frame clones, some missing. The table shows 65,000 to 100,000 clones, with roughly 34% occurring only once. Sequenced sample: stem cell memory CD4+ T cells from blood. These receptors all stem from a woman aged 18-29 years in good health.

This rearrangement joins TRBV2 to TRBJ2-3; TRBD1 matches 9 bases. Germline CDR1 and CDR2: SNHLY and FYNNEI. The V segment lost 4 bases and the J segment 3 bases; nucleotides outside the gene matches: 5. The CDR3 is made up of 15 amino acids. The CDR3 bases are TGTGCCAGCAGTGGAAGGGACAGGGAAACAGATACGCAGTATTTT. Translated: CASSGRDRETDTQYF. The entire variable domain, with the rest obtained from reference TRBV2 and TRBJ2-3, is as follows: EPEVTQTPSHQVTQMGQEVILRCVPISNHLYFYWYRQILGQKVEFLVSFYNNEISEKSEIFDDQFSVERPDGSNFTLKIRSTKLEDSAMYFCASSGRDRETDTQYFGPGTRLTVL.

This clone was seen a handful of times. This chain connects TRBV11-2 to TRBJ2-2, with D possibly matching TRBD2 (7 bases). This CDR3 comprises 16 residues. Trimming removed 5 bases from V and 5 bases from J, with 18 bases in between. Germline values: CDR1 SGHAT, CDR2 FQNNGV. The CDR3 sequence is CASSRRGGRETGELFF. The CDR3 nucleotides are TGTGCCAGCAGCCGGAGGGGGGGGCGGGAAACCGGGGAGCTGTTTTTT.

V and J are TRBV4-2 and TRBJ1-4; TRBD1 aligns across 7 bases. The CDR3 runs to 17 residues. With 6 bases clipped from V and 7 bases from J, the junction kept 17 bases outside the gene matches. From germline, CDR1 is LGHNA and CDR2 YNFKEQ. CDR3 sequence reads: CASSPYDRAMSSEKLFF. The CDR3, as DNA: TGTGCCAGCAGTCCTTACGACAGGGCAATGAGCAGTGAAAAACTGTTTTTT.

V gene TRBV7-9 combines with J gene TRBJ2-5, with 10 bases lining up with TRBD2. Germline V gene data show CDR1 as SEHNR and CDR2 as FQNEAQ (reference sequence). The CDR3 extends over 15 amino acids. The ends lost 4 bases at V and 5 bases at J; junction bases unmatched: 7. The CDR3: CASSWKTSGSETQYF. As DNA, the CDR3 is TGTGCCAGCAGCTGGAAGACTAGCGGGTCGGAGACCCAGTACTTC. Variable domain in full (rest from reference TRBV7-9 and TRBJ2-5): DTGVSQNPRHKITKRGQNVTFRCDPISEHNRLYWYRQTLGQGPEFLTYFQNEAQLEKSRLLSDRFSAERPKGSFSTLEIQRTEQGDSAMYLCASSWKTSGSETQYFGPGTRLLVL.

The rearrangement links TRBV2 to TRBJ1-5, with unresolved D. This CDR3 region has 15 residues. V lost 6 bases, J lost 2 bases, and 14 bases lay in between. CDR1 and CDR2 from the germline V gene are SNHLY and FYNNEI. CDR3 protein: CASSGRRKGNQPQHF. The CDR3 DNA is TGTGCCAGCAGCGGGAGGAGGAAGGGCAATCAGCCCCAGCATTTT.

Only a few counts were recorded for this clone. The chain recombines TRBV18 with TRBJ2-7; D is ambiguous. Germline-derived CDR1 and CDR2 are KGHSH and LQKENI. V was clipped by 5 bases and J by 1 base, with 12 bases between them. CDR3 length equals 14 residues. CDR3 in amino acids: CASSVGQISYEQYF. Here the CDR3 DNA reads TGTGCCAGCTCAGTTGGGCAGATATCCTACGAGCAGTACTTC.

V and J are TRBV5-1 and TRBJ2-1; D not resolved. The germline V gene encodes CDR1 SGHRS and CDR2 YFSETQ. Trimming stripped 4 bases from V and 4 bases from J, with 12 bases between. The CDR3 consists of 14 residues. CDR3 region: CASSSQTVYNEQFF. The DNA for the CDR3 is TGCGCCAGCAGCAGTCAAACGGTATACAATGAGCAGTTCTTC.

The rearrangement links TRBV20-1 to TRBJ1-1; D gene ambiguous. The CDR3 is 11 amino acids. The V gene's germline CDR1 is DFQATT and CDR2 SNEGSKA (reference sequence). The germline V and J ends were trimmed by 5 bases and 1 base, with 5 bases remaining between them. CDR3 nucleotides: TGCAGTGCTGCAGGGAACACTGAAGCTTTCTTT. Residues: CSAAGNTEAFF.

This clone was detected a few times. The chain employs TRBV28 and TRBJ2-2; D is possibly TRBD1 (6 bases). Germline V gene lookup returns CDR1 MDHEN and CDR2 SYDVKM. The ends were cut back, 6 bases at V and 6 bases at J, with 14 bases in the middle. The CDR3 spans 14 residues. The CDR3 sequence is CASSPGTLPGELFF. In DNA form, the CDR3 reads TGTGCCAGCAGCCCCGGGACACTCCCCGGGGAGCTGTTTTTT.

This chain uses TRBV5-1 with TRBJ2-2, with D uncertain. CDR3 size: 14 residues. Looked up from germline, CDR1 is SGHRS and CDR2 is YFSETQ. V was cut by 4 bases and J by 3 bases, with 10 bases left in between. The CDR3, as DNA: TGCGCCAGCAGCGAGCTCTCCGACACCGGGGAGCTGTTTTTT. Residues: CASSELSDTGELFF.

The sample holds a few counts of this clone. This chain connects TRBV28 to TRBJ1-4, with 7 bases fitting TRBD1. Germline assignment: CDR1 MDHEN and CDR2 SYDVKM. CDR3 size: 12 residues. The J segment lost 7 bases and the V segment lost 8 bases, leaving 4 bases of the junction unmatched. CDR3 loop: CASGRGREKLFF. Written as DNA, the CDR3 is TGTGCCAGCGGTAGGGGGCGTGAAAAACTGTTTTTT.

In this sample, this clone turned up a few times. The J gene is TRBJ2-2, the V gene TRBV5-1; 8 bases line up with TRBD1. The V gene's germline CDR1 is SGHRS and CDR2 YFSETQ. V shed 5 bases and J 3 bases; nucleotides not matched to a gene: 6. The CDR3 consists of 15 residues. The CDR3 region is CASRRQGQDTGELFF. The CDR3 DNA is TGCGCCAGCAGAAGACAGGGACAGGACACCGGGGAGCTGTTTTTT.

V is TRBV29-1 and J is TRBJ1-1, with D perhaps TRBD1 (5 bases). Trimming left V 7 bases short and J 4 bases short, with 10 bases between. This CDR3 has 11 residues. Germline-derived CDR1 and CDR2 are SQVTM and ANQGSEA. The CDR3 loop is CSGGGSTEAFF. The DNA of the CDR3 is TGCAGCGGTGGGGGGAGCACTGAAGCTTTCTTT.

This chain uses TRBV18 with TRBJ2-5, with D possibly being TRBD1 (5 bases). This CDR3 is 15 amino acids long. CDR1 is KGHSH, CDR2 LQKENI, per germline. Trimming shortened V by 6 bases and J by 1 base, and 15 bases separated the two germline ends. The CDR3 nucleotides are TGTGCCAGCTCCCGCGAATGGGGCGGCCAAGAGACCCAGTACTTC. Residues: CASSREWGGQETQYF.

This clone was seen a few times. The chain carries TRBV30 and TRBJ2-7; 9 nucleotides agree with TRBD2. Germline CDR1 and CDR2: GTSNPN and SVGIG (reference sequence). The CDR3 contains 14 residues. Trimming took 2 bases from V and 2 from J; bases not matched to a gene: 4. CDR3 protein: CAWSPLAGTYEQYF. CDR3 nucleotide sequence: TGTGCCTGGAGTCCCCTAGCGGGGACCTACGAGCAGTACTTC.

This clone was seen only a few times. The rearrangement links TRBV6-1 to TRBJ2-3, with TRBD1 identical over 7 bases. J was trimmed by 4 bases and V by 6 bases; bases with no gene match: 10. The germline gives CDR1 MNHNS, CDR2 SASEGT. The length of the CDR3 is 15 residues. The CDR3 is CASRREYRGPDTQYF. In DNA, the CDR3 is TGTGCCAGCAGACGGGAATACAGGGGCCCAGATACGCAGTATTTT.

The rearrangement joins TRBV7-9 to TRBJ2-1; 7 positions match TRBD2. Germline CDR1 and CDR2: SEHNR and FQNEAQ (reference sequence). CDR3 length: 15 residues. Unmatched junction bases numbered 7, after V lost 1 base and J lost 7 bases. This chain's CDR3 is CASSLGEGVGNEQFF. As DNA, the CDR3 is TGTGCCAGCAGCTTAGGGGAGGGTGTCGGTAATGAGCAGTTCTTC.

V and J are TRBV4-2 and TRBJ2-1, with 8 bases that match TRBD2. The CDR3 consists of 18 residues. From germline, CDR1 is LGHNA and CDR2 YNFKEQ. V lost 0 bases and J lost 3; bases outside the gene matches: 10. The CDR3 reads CASSQEETAGVGYNEQFF. Written as DNA, the CDR3 is TGTGCCAGCAGCCAAGAGGAGACAGCGGGAGTGGGCTACAATGAGCAGTTCTTC.

The J gene is TRBJ2-7, the V gene TRBV2, with D possibly TRBD1 on 6 matching bases. Germline values: CDR1 SNHLY, CDR2 FYNNEI. The CDR3 is made up of 12 amino acids. V was shortened by 8 bases and J by 2 bases, with 10 bases between the two germline ends. The CDR3 sequence is CASLRDTYEQYF. CDR3 sequence (DNA): TGTGCCAGCCTCCGGGACACCTACGAGCAGTACTTC.

This sequence joins TRBV6-1 and TRBJ2-7; 7 bases align to TRBD1. Germline V lookup: CDR1 MNHNS, CDR2 SASEGT. The CDR3 spans 13 residues. V dropped 7 bases and J dropped 4; count of bases not matched to a gene: 7. CDR3 sequence (DNA): TGTGCCAGCAACCGGGACAGAGGTTACGAGCAGTACTTC. Protein: CASNRDRGYEQYF.

V is TRBV9 and J is TRBJ2-5, with TRBD1 as a possible D gene (6 bases). Trimming removed 5 bases at V and 2 bases at J, with 16 bases between. This CDR3 has 15 residues. The germline gives CDR1 SGDLS, CDR2 YYNGEE. The CDR3 spells CASSSTGLTQETQYF. DNA of the CDR3: TGTGCCAGCAGTTCTACAGGGCTTACACAAGAGACCCAGTACTTC.

The rearrangement joins TRBV5-1 to TRBJ2-5; D possibly corresponds to TRBD1 (7 bases). CDR1 is SGHRS and CDR2 is YFSETQ in the germline V gene. The CDR3 totals 13 residues. Trimming stripped 1 base from V and 7 bases from J, with 11 bases between. Written as DNA, the CDR3 is TGCGCCAGCAGCTTGAGGCAGGGGGGGACCCAGTACTTC. Its protein is CASSLRQGGTQYF. Complete variable domain (other parts from reference TRBV5-1 and TRBJ2-5): KAGVTQTPRYLIKTRGQQVTLSCSPISGHRSVSWYQQTPGQGLQFLFEYFSETQRNKGNFPGRFSGRQFSNSRSEMNVSTLELGDSALYLCASSLRQGGTQYFGPGTRLLVL.

This chain joins TRBV9 and TRBJ2-1; possible D gene TRBD2, 5 bases. This CDR3 region has 15 residues. Trimming cost V 0 bases and J 0 bases, with 7 bases left between them. CDR1 SGDLS and CDR2 YYNGEE come from the germline V gene. The CDR3 nucleotides are TGTGCCAGCAGCGTAGTTACTAGCTCCTACAATGAGCAGTTCTTC. Protein sequence: CASSVVTSSYNEQFF.

The CDR3 region is CSVGRGLERTEAFF. CDR3 nucleotides: TGCAGCGTTGGTAGGGGTTTGGAACGGACTGAAGCTTTCTTT. The rearrangement uses TRBV29-1 and TRBJ1-1, with D perhaps TRBD1 (5 bases). Trimming removed 4 bases at V and 5 bases at J, with 17 bases between. The germline CDR1 and CDR2 sequences are SQVTM and ANQGSEA. The CDR3 is 14 residues long.

The rearrangement links TRBV6-1 to TRBJ1-5, with a weak D call TRBD1 (6 bases). CDR1 MNHNS and CDR2 SASEGT come from the germline V gene. This CDR3 has 16 residues. V was shortened by 4 bases and J by 3 bases, with 16 bases between the two germline ends. The CDR3: CASSGGHSVANQPQHF. The CDR3 coding sequence is TGTGCCAGCAGTGGGGGACATTCCGTGGCCAATCAGCCCCAGCATTTT.

This chain's CDR3 is CAGGGSYEQYF. In DNA, the CDR3 is TGTGCGGGGGGGGGAAGCTACGAGCAGTACTTC. The chain has TRBV7-8 and TRBJ2-7; 7 bases map to TRBD2. CDR1 SGHVS and CDR2 FQNEAQ come from the germline V gene. This CDR3 region has 11 residues.

Notes on this clone: Other DNA sequences in this sample translate to the same CDR3. The V and J genes are TRBV7-9 and TRBJ2-7, with TRBD1 identical over 9 bases. Trimming removed 5 bases from V and 2 bases from J; junction bases left unmatched: 7. From germline, CDR1 is SEHNR and CDR2 FQNEAQ (reference sequence). This CDR3 has 15 amino acids. CDR3 protein: CASSTPGQGAYEQYF. The CDR3 DNA sequence: TGTGCCAGCAGCACTCCGGGACAGGGTGCCTACGAGCAGTACTTC.

The CDR3 nucleotides are TGTGCCAGCACTCGGACAGCTGACTCCTACAATGAGCAGTTCTTC. It yields the protein CASTRTADSYNEQFF. V is TRBV7-2 and J is TRBJ2-1; D is possibly TRBD1 (6 bases). The CDR3 sequence is 15 residues long. Germline V gene sequence: CDR1 SGHTA, CDR2 FQGNSA. V lost 7 bases and J lost 0, with 13 bases in between.

V and J are TRBV18 and TRBJ2-2; a weak D match, TRBD1 (5 bases). CDR3 length: 16 amino acids. The V gene lost 1 base and the J gene lost 1 base, with 10 bases spanning the gap. Germline V gene sequence: CDR1 KGHSH, CDR2 LQKENI. Here the CDR3 DNA reads TGTGCCAGCTCACCACGGGGCGGATTGAACACCGGGGAGCTGTTTTTT. This gives the protein CASSPRGGLNTGELFF.

In its sample, this clone was seen a few times. This chain uses TRBV29-1 with TRBJ2-3, with 8 bases lining up with TRBD2. Germline V gene data show CDR1 as SQVTM and CDR2 as ANQGSEA. Trimming at V came to 6 bases and at J to 2 bases, leaving 10 bases not matched to a gene. The CDR3 consists of 15 residues. This chain's CDR3 is CSVALLAENTDTQYF. The CDR3 bases are TGCAGCGTCGCCTTACTAGCGGAAAACACAGATACGCAGTATTTT.

This clone was seen a few times. V usage is TRBV6-5 and J usage is TRBJ1-2, with D unresolved. The CDR3 runs to 12 residues. V was pared by 0 bases and J by 5 bases, with 4 bases between. Germline values: CDR1 MNHEY, CDR2 SVGAGI. CDR3 nucleotide sequence: TGTGCCAGCAGTTACTCCGGGTATGGCTACACCTTC. It is translated as CASSYSGYGYTF.

The chain employs TRBV2 and TRBJ2-5; tentative D call: TRBD2 (6 bases). The V end was cut by 5 bases, the J end by 7 bases, with 14 bases between. The CDR3 totals 13 residues. Germline CDR1 SNHLY, CDR2 FYNNEI. CDR3 sequence (DNA): TGTGCCAGCAGTCCTAGCGCCCAGGGGACCCAGTACTTC. It specifies CASSPSAQGTQYF. The full variable domain, completed using reference TRBV2 and TRBJ2-5, is EPEVTQTPSHQVTQMGQEVILRCVPISNHLYFYWYRQILGQKVEFLVSFYNNEISEKSEIFDDQFSVERPDGSNFTLKIRSTKLEDSAMYFCASSPSAQGTQYFGPGTRLLVL.